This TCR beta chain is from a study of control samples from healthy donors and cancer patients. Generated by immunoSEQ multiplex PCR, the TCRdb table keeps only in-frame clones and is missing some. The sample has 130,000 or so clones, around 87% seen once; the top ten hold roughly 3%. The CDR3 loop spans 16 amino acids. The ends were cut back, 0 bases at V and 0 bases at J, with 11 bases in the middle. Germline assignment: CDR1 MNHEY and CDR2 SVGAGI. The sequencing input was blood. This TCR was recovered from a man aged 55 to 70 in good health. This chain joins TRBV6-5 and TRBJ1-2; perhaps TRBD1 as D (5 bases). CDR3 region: CASSYSTAGSNYGYTF. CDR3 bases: TGTGCCAGCAGTTACTCGACGGCAGGGTCTAACTATGGCTACACCTTC.